A selection of T cell receptor beta chains follows, all from one sample in a study of siplizumab effects on memory and regulatory T cells. The table came from immunoSEQ multiplex PCR; TCRdb's copy has only in-frame clones and leaves some out. Of roughly 120,000 clones listed, more than 90% are singletons. Material for sequencing was CD4+ T cells sorted from blood. These receptors were collected from a human donor in good health. CDR3s include the opening cysteine and the closing phenylalanine or tryptophan. Fields, in order: D gene, clone size, V gene, J gene, CDR3 DNA, CDR3 protein. The D gene is left open where the match is weak. Clone size appears in some rows only: once, few, many, or a class for an expanded clone.

>TRBD1|-|TRBV19|TRBJ2-5
TGTGCCAGTAGTGTGGGACAGGGAGGGGCTTTGGAGACCCAGTACTTC
CASSVGQGGALETQYF
>TRBD2|-|TRBV7-3|TRBJ2-5
TGTGCCAGCAGCAGGACTAGCATGGAGACCCAGTACTTC
CASSRTSMETQYF
>-|-|TRBV19|TRBJ2-6
TGTGCCAGTAGTACCCCCCCTGGGGCCAACGTCCTGACTTTC
CASSTPPGANVLTF
>TRBD2|-|TRBV14|TRBJ2-7
TGTGCCAGCAGCCCTCGTCGGGGAGGGGTGTACGAGCAGTACTTC
CASSPRRGGVYEQYF
>TRBD1|-|TRBV5-6|TRBJ1-2
TGTGCCAGCAGCCGGATAGGGGGCGGCTACACCTTC
CASSRIGGGYTF
>-|-|TRBV7-9|TRBJ1-1
TGTGCCAGCAGGGGGGCCCGCGGGAGGCGTGAAGCTTTCTTT
CASRGARGRREAFF
>TRBD1|-|TRBV19|TRBJ2-6
TGTGCCAGTAGTGAGTGGACAGGGAAAAGGTCTGGGGCCAACGTCCTGACTTTC
CASSEWTGKRSGANVLTF
>-|-|TRBV5-1|TRBJ2-1
TGCGCCAGCAGCTGGGGAGCACCGGAGTACAATGAGCAGTTCTTC
CASSWGAPEYNEQFF
>-|-|TRBV11-2|TRBJ2-1
TGTGCCAGCAGCTTAGGTTCGGGGAATGAGCAGTTCTTC
CASSLGSGNEQFF
>-|once|TRBV7-2|TRBJ2-3
TGTGCCAGCAGCTTTGGAGTCACAGATACGCAGTATTTT
CASSFGVTDTQYF
>-|-|TRBV5-4|TRBJ1-1
TGTGCCAGCAGCCTCCGGGGAGGGGGAGTTAGCACTGAAGCTTTCTTT
CASSLRGGGVSTEAFF
>-|-|TRBV7-2|TRBJ2-3
TGTGCCAGCAGCTTGTCGGGCACCTCAGATACGCAGTATTTT
CASSLSGTSDTQYF
>TRBD2|-|TRBV19|TRBJ2-1
TGTGCCAGTAGCCTAGGCGGTGCGGGGCTAGCGGGACGAGGGGAGCTCTTC
CASSLGGAGLAGRGELF
>-|-|TRBV6-5|TRBJ1-1
TGTGCCAGCAGTTATTCGACAGGAGCCATGAACACTGAAGCTTTCTTT
CASSYSTGAMNTEAFF
>TRBD2|-|TRBV5-4|TRBJ2-7
TGTGCCAGCAGCCTGTGGGGGAGGGCCTACGAGCAGTACTTC
CASSLWGRAYEQYF
>-|-|TRBV30|TRBJ2-7
TGTGCCTGGAGTGTGGGCGGAGTCTACGAGCAGTACTTC
CAWSVGGVYEQYF
>-|once|TRBV7-9|TRBJ2-7
TGTGCCAGCAGTCCGACGTATGCCTACGAGCAGTACTTC
CASSPTYAYEQYF
>-|-|TRBV9|TRBJ2-2
TGTGCCAGCAGTGAACAGGGTGCCGGGGAGCTGTTTTTT
CASSEQGAGELFF
>TRBD1|-|TRBV11-3|TRBJ2-2
TGTGCCAGCAGCTTAGATGGACGACAGGGTAAACGGGAGCTGTTTTTT
CASSLDGRQGKRELFF
>TRBD1|-|TRBV4-1|TRBJ1-1
TGCGCCAGCAGCCTGATGAGGCTCCGGGACAGGGGTAATTCCATGATACCTGAAGCTTTCTTT
CASSLMRLRDRGNSMIPEAFF
>TRBD2|-|TRBV12-5|TRBJ2-1
TGTGCTAGTGGTTTGGTAGCGGGAGGCCTCTACAATGAGCAGTTCTTC
CASGLVAGGLYNEQFF
>TRBD1|-|TRBV9|TRBJ1-2
TGTGCCAGCAGCGTAGCGGCGGCAGGGGGTGGTGGCTACACCTTC
CASSVAAAGGGGYTF
>-|once|TRBV9|TRBJ1-3
TGTGCCAGCAGCGCGGGTCCTGGAAACACCATATATTTT
CASSAGPGNTIYF
>TRBD2|-|TRBV5-8|TRBJ2-3
TGTGCCAGCAGCTTGGGGGCGACTAGCGGGGCCAGCACAGATACGCAGTATTTT
CASSLGATSGASTDTQYF
>-|-|TRBV10-2|TRBJ2-7
TGCGCCAGCGGCACCGGGCCCTCTTACGAGCAGTACTTC
CASGTGPSYEQYF
>-|-|TRBV7-8|TRBJ1-1
TGTGCCAGCAGCTCGGGGGCGGGGGGCACTGAAGCTTTCTTT
CASSSGAGGTEAFF
>-|once|TRBV23-1|TRBJ1-1
TGCGCCAGCAGTAGAAAGGTACGGTACATGAACACTGAAGCTTTCTTT
CASSRKVRYMNTEAFF
>-|-|TRBV5-1|TRBJ2-5
TGCGCCAGCAGCTTTATAATGTACCAAGAGACCCAGTACTTC
CASSFIMYQETQYF
>TRBD2|-|TRBV6-6|TRBJ2-5
TGTGCCAGCAGCATACTAGCGGGTGAGCAGTACTTC
CASSILAGEQYF
>TRBD2|-|TRBV9|TRBJ2-3
TGTGCCAGCAGCGTAGAGGGTAGCGGGAGTCCGGCAGATACGCAGTATTTT
CASSVEGSGSPADTQYF
>-|-|TRBV2|TRBJ2-7
TGTGCCAGCAGCCTAGAGACGGGGGCCTACGAGCAGTACTTC
CASSLETGAYEQYF
>-|-|TRBV10-3|TRBJ1-3
TGTGCCATCAGTGAGCGGACGGATGCTGGAAACACCATATATTTT
CAISERTDAGNTIYF
>-|-|TRBV5-1|TRBJ2-2
TGCGCCAGCAGCTTATCTAGGCAATCCGGGGAGCTGTTTTTT
CASSLSRQSGELFF
>-|-|TRBV29-1|TRBJ2-3
TGCAGCGTTGACGTGGGTTACACAGATACGCAGTATTTT
CSVDVGYTDTQYF
>-|-|TRBV6-5|TRBJ2-7
TGTGCCAGCAGCCCCATCGACAGCCCTCACGAGCAGTACTTC
CASSPIDSPHEQYF
>TRBD1|-|TRBV6-1|TRBJ1-6
TGTGCCAGCAGTGCGACCGGGACAGGGGAATCACCCCTCCACTTT
CASSATGTGESPLHF
>-|once|TRBV7-2|TRBJ1-5
TGTGCCAGCAGCTTAGTGATGGCCGGGGGACGCAGCAATCAGCCCCAGCATTTT
CASSLVMAGGRSNQPQHF
>-|-|TRBV7-9|TRBJ2-1
TGTGCCAGCAGCTTAGCGCTGTCAGGTAATGAGCAGTTCTTC
CASSLALSGNEQFF
>TRBD1|-|TRBV5-4|TRBJ1-2
TGTGCCAGCAGCCTCGGACAGGGTAACTATGGCTACACCTTC
CASSLGQGNYGYTF
>TRBD2|-|TRBV11-2|TRBJ2-1
TGTGCCAGCAGCCGAAGGACTAGCGACGACAATGAGCAGTTCTTC
CASSRRTSDDNEQFF
>TRBD2|-|TRBV10-2|TRBJ2-7
TGCGCCAGCGGATCTAGCGGGAGGACCGAGCAGTACTTC
CASGSSGRTEQYF
>-|-|TRBV2|TRBJ2-1
TGTGCCAGCAGTCCCCCGGGCCGCAGCTCCTACAATGAGCAGTTCTTC
CASSPPGRSSYNEQFF
>TRBD1|-|TRBV19|TRBJ1-2
TGTGCCACCCGGGTGACAGGGACACTCTATGGCTACACCTTC
CATRVTGTLYGYTF
>TRBD1|-|TRBV6-1|TRBJ2-7
TGTGCCAGCACCACCGGGACAGGGTTTTTCGAGCAGTACTTC
CASTTGTGFFEQYF
>-|once|TRBV12-5|TRBJ2-7
TGTGCTAGTGGTACCGGGGGAGCGGCCTACGAGCAGTACTTC
CASGTGGAAYEQYF
>TRBD1|-|TRBV25-1|TRBJ2-7
TGTGCCAGCAGTCCCTGGGGACAGGGTTCCTACGAGCAGTACTTC
CASSPWGQGSYEQYF
>-|-|TRBV30|TRBJ2-2
TGTGCCTGGAGTCCTCCGCGACTAGTTGGCGGGGAGCTGTTTTTT
CAWSPPRLVGGELFF
>-|-|TRBV11-2|TRBJ2-6
TGTGCCAGCAGCTTCGGGTTAGTCTCTGGGGCCAACGTCCTGACTTTC
CASSFGLVSGANVLTF
>TRBD1|-|TRBV5-1|TRBJ2-6
TGCGCCAGCAGCTTGTCCCTTACAGGGGGCGCGTCTGGGGCCAACGTCCTGACTTTC
CASSLSLTGGASGANVLTF
>-|-|TRBV20-1|TRBJ2-5
TGCAGTCCCCTAGAACGGGAGACCCAGTACTTC
CSPLERETQYF
>TRBD1|-|TRBV27|TRBJ2-7
TGTGCCAGCAGTTTATATCCGGGACAGCTGGCCGGGGAGCAGTACTTC
CASSLYPGQLAGEQYF